The rows below give T cell receptor beta chains drawn from one sample of a study of shared clonotypes between healthy human individuals. Produced via immunoSEQ multiplex PCR; TCRdb's table is partial and in-frame only. In the table there are over 850,000 clones, about four fifths of which are singletons. The sequencing sample was made of memory CD4+ T cells from PBMCs. The receptors come from a man aged 18 to 29 in good health. Some clones in this sample may be carry-over from other donors' samples. Each CDR3 is given with its conserved first and last residue. A D gene is named only where the DNA matches it firmly. Clone size is given for some rows only: seen once, a few or many times, or a class if the clone is expanded.

-	TRBV19	TRBJ2-3	-	TGTGTCAGTAGTCCCCAGGGCAGGGATACGCAGTATTTT	CVSSPQGRDTQYF
-	TRBV4-1	TRBJ1-4	-	TGCGCCAGCAGCCAAGACCCGGCGGCCCAAGAAAAACTGTTTTTT	CASSQDPAAQEKLFF
many	TRBV4-3	TRBJ2-6	TRBD1	TGCGCCAGCAGCCACACAGGGGTCGAAGACAGGGGTAGTTCTGGGGCCAACGTCCTGACTTTC	CASSHTGVEDRGSSGANVLTF
-	TRBV5-4	TRBJ2-2	-	TGTGCCAGCAGCTTCATGGGACCGAACACCGGGGAGCTGTTTTTT	CASSFMGPNTGELFF
-	TRBV6-6	TRBJ2-4	-	TGTGCCAGCAGTTCCCACGGGGAGGCCATTCAGTACTTC	CASSSHGEAIQYF
once	TRBV4-2	TRBJ1-3	-	TGTGCCAGCAGCCAAGCCCTAAGTCGGGGGGGCGGAAACACCATATATTTT	CASSQALSRGGGNTIYF
-	TRBV28	TRBJ2-2	TRBD2	TGTGCCAGCAGTTCGGGGGGGACGAACACCGGGGAGCTGTTTTTT	CASSSGGTNTGELFF
-	TRBV9	TRBJ2-3	TRBD2	TGTGCCAGCAGCCCGGGACTATTACATCCTCAAAGCACAGATACGCAGTATTTT	CASSPGLLHPQSTDTQYF
few	TRBV4-2	TRBJ2-5	TRBD2	TGTGCCAGCAGCCAAGATAGGCTAGCGGGAGTGAGGGAGACCCAGTACTTC	CASSQDRLAGVRETQYF
-	TRBV7-8	TRBJ1-1	-	TGTGCCAGCAGCAAAAGGACACTGAACACTGAAGCTTTCTTT	CASSKRTLNTEAFF
-	TRBV18	TRBJ1-2	-	TGTGCCAGCTCACCCCCTGAGGGTGACTATGGCTACACCTTC	CASSPPEGDYGYTF
few	TRBV5-1	TRBJ1-2	-	TGCGCCAGCAGGAGGGGGGACTATGGCTACACCTTC	CASRRGDYGYTF
-	TRBV7-8	TRBJ2-7	-	TGTGCCAGCAGCTCCCCAGGGGGAGGCGAGCAGTACTTC	CASSSPGGGEQYF
-	TRBV11-3	TRBJ2-5	-	TGTGCCAGCAGCCCGGACAGCGGGACCCTAAAGGGGACCCAGTACTTC	CASSPDSGTLKGTQYF
-	TRBV5-4	TRBJ1-2	-	TGTGCCAGCAGCTTGCGAGAGGGTATAACCTTC	CASSLREGITF
-	TRBV20-1	TRBJ2-5	-	TGCAGTGCTAGAGACAGGAAGCAGTACTTC	CSARDRKQYF
-	TRBV7-9	TRBJ2-7	-	TGTGCCAGCGGAGTAGCTTACGAGCAGTACTTC	CASGVAYEQYF